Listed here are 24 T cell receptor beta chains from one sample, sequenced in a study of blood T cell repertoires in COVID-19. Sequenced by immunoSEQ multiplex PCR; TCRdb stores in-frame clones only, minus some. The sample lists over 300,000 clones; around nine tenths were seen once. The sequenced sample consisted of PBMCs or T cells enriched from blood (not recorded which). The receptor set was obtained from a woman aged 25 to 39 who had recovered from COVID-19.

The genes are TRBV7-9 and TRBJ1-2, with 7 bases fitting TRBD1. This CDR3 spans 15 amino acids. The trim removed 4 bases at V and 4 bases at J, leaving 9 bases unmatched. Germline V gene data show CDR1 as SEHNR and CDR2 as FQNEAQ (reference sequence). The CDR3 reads CASSSRQGSLYGYTF. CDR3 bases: TGTGCCAGCAGCTCCCGACAGGGCTCCCTCTATGGCTACACCTTC.

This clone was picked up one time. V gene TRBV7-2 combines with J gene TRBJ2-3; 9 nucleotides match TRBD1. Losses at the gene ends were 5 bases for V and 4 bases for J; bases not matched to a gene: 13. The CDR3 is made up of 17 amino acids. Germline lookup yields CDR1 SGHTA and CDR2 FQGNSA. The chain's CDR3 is CASSHYRLDRGPDTQYF. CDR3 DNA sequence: TGTGCCAGCAGCCACTACCGCCTGGACAGGGGTCCAGATACGCAGTATTTT.

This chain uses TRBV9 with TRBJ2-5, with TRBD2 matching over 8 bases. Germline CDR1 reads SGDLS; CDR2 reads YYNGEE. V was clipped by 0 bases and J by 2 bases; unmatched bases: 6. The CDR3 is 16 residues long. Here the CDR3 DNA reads TGTGCCAGCAGCGTAGAAAGCGGGGGAGTACAAGAGACCCAGTACTTC. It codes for CASSVESGGVQETQYF. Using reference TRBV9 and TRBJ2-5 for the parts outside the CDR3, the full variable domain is DSGVTQTPKHLITATGQRVTLRCSPRSGDLSVYWYQQSLDQGLQFLIQYYNGEERAKGNILERFSAQQFPDLHSELNLSSLELGDSALYFCASSVESGGVQETQYFGPGTRLLVL.

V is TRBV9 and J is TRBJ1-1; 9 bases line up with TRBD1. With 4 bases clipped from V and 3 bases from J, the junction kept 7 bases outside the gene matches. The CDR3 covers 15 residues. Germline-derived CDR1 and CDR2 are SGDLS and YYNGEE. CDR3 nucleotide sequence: TGTGCCAGCAGCCCCGGGAACAGGGGGCACACTGAAGCTTTCTTT. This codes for CASSPGNRGHTEAFF.

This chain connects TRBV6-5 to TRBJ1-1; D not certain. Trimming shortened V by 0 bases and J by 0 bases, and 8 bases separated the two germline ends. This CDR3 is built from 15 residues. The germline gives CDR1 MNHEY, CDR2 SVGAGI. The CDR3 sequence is CASSYSIQMNTEAFF. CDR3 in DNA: TGTGCCAGCAGTTACTCCATCCAGATGAACACTGAAGCTTTCTTT.

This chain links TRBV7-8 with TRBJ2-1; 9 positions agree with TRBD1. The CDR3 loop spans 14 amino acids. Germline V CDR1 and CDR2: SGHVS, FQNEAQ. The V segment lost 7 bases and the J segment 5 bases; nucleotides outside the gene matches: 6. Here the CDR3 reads CASIGTGLDNEQFF. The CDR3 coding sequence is TGTGCCAGCATCGGGACAGGGTTAGACAATGAGCAGTTCTTC.

CDR3 loop: CASSSGVGGYGYTF. In DNA, the CDR3 is TGTGCCAGCAGCTCAGGGGTTGGCGGCTATGGCTACACCTTC. The chain carries TRBV5-6 and TRBJ1-2; D might be TRBD1 (6 bases). From germline, CDR1 is SGHDT and CDR2 YYEEEE. This CDR3 spans 14 amino acids. V lost 3 bases, J lost 4 bases, and 13 bases lay in between.

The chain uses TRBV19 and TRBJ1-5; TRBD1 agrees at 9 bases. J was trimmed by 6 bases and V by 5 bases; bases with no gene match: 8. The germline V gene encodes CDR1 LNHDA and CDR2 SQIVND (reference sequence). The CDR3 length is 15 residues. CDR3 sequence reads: CASSALQGALQPQHF. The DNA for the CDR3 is TGTGCCAGTAGTGCACTACAGGGGGCCCTTCAGCCCCAGCATTTT.

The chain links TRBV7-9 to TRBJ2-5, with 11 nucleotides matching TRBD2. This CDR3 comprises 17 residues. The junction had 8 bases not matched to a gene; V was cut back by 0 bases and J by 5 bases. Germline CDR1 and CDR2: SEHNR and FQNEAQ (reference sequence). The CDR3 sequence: CASSLASSGGARETQYF. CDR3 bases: TGTGCCAGCAGCTTAGCAAGTAGCGGGGGGGCCAGGGAGACCCAGTACTTC. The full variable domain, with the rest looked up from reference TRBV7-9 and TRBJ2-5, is DTGVSQNPRHKITKRGQNVTFRCDPISEHNRLYWYRQTLGQGPEFLTYFQNEAQLEKSRLLSDRFSAERPKGSFSTLEIQRTEQGDSAMYLCASSLASSGGARETQYFGPGTRLLVL.

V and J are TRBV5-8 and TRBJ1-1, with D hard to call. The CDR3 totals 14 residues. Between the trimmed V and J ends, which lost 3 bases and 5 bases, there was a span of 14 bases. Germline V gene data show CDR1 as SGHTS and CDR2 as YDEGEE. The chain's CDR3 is CASSSWPGSTEAFF. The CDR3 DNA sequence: TGTGCCAGCAGCTCCTGGCCGGGTAGTACTGAAGCTTTCTTT.

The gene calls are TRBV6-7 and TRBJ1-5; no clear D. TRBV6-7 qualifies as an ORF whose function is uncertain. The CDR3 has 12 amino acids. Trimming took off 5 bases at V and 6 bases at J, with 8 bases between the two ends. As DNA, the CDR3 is TGTGCCAGCAGTCTAGGCAGTCAGCCCCAGCATTTT. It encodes CASSLGSQPQHF.

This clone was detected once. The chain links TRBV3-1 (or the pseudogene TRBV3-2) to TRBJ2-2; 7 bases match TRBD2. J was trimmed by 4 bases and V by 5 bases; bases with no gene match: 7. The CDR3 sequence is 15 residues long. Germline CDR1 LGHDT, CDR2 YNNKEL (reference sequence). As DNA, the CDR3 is TGTGCCAGCAGCTCTACCGGGGGGTCCACCGGGGAGCTGTTTTTT. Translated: CASSSTGGSTGELFF.

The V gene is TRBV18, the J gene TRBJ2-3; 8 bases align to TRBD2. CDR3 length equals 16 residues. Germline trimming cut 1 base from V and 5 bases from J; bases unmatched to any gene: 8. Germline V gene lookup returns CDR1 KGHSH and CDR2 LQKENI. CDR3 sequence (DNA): TGTGCCAGCTCACCACTGGTGGAAGCGGGGGTAGATACGCAGTATTTT. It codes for CASSPLVEAGVDTQYF.

The chain's CDR3 is CASSSGHPNTEAFF. The DNA of the CDR3 is TGTGCCAGCAGCTCGGGACACCCGAACACTGAAGCTTTCTTT. The rearrangement joins TRBV5-6 to TRBJ1-1; a weak D match, TRBD1 (6 bases). The CDR3 has 14 amino acids. Germline V lookup: CDR1 SGHDT, CDR2 YYEEEE. The V end lost 3 bases, the J end lost 1 base, and 10 bases lay between the germline ends.

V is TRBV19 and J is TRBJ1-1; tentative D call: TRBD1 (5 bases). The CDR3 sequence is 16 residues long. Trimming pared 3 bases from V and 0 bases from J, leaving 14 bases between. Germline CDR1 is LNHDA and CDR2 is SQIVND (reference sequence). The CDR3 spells CASSITLAGVNTEAFF. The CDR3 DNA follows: TGTGCCAGTAGTATTACCCTCGCGGGGGTGAACACTGAAGCTTTCTTT.

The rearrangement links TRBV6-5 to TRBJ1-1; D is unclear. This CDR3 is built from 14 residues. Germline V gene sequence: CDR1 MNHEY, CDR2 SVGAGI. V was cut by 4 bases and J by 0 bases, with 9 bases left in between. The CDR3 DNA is TGTGCCAGCAGTTTACCCGGGTTGAACACTGAAGCTTTCTTT. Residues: CASSLPGLNTEAFF.

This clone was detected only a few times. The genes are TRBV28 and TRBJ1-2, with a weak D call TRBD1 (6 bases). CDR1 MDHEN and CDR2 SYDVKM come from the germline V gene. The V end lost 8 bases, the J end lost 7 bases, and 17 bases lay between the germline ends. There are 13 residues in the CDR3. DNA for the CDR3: TGTGCCAGCGGACACAGGGTTTGGCGTGGCTACACCTTC. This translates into CASGHRVWRGYTF.

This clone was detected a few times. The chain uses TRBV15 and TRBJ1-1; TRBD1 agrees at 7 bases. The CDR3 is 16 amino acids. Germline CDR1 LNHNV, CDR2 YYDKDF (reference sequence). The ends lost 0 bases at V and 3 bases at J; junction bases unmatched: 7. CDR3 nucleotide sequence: TGTGCCACCAGCAGAGAAGGGGGCCCTGGTGACACTGAAGCTTTCTTT. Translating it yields CATSREGGPGDTEAFF.

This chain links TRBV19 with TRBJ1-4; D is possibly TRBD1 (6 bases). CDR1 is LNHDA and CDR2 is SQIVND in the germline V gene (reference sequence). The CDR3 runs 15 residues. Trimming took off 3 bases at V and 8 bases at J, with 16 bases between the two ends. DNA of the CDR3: TGTGCCAGTAGTATGGGGTCAGGGGAGGGCGAAAAACTGTTTTTT. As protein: CASSMGSGEGEKLFF.

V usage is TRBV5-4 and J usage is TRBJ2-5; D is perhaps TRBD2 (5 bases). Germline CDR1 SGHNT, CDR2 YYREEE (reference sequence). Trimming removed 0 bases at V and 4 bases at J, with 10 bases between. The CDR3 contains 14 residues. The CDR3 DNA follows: TGTGCCAGCAGCTTGGACGCGGGCGGAGAGACCCAGTACTTC. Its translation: CASSLDAGGETQYF.

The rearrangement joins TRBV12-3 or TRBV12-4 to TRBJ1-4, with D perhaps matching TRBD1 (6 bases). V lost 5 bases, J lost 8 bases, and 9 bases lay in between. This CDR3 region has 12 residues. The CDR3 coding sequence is TGTGCCAGCAGTCTTACAGGGGAAAAACTGTTTTTT. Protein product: CASSLTGEKLFF.

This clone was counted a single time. The CDR3 DNA reads TGTGCCAGCAGCTCCTGGGGGGGGGCCGAAGAGCAGTTCTTC. Protein product: CASSSWGGAEEQFF. The J gene is TRBJ2-1, the V gene TRBV5-4; possible D gene TRBD2, 7 bases. Trimming left V 3 bases short and J 10 bases short, with 17 bases between. This CDR3 has 14 amino acids. Per the germline V gene, CDR1 is SGHNT and CDR2 is YYREEE (reference sequence).

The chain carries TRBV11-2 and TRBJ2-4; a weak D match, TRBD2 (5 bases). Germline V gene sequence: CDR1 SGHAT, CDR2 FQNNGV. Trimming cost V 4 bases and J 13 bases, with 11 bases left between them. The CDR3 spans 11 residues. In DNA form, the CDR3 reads TGTGCCAGCAGCTCTAGGGCGGGCCAGTACTTC. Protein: CASSSRAGQYF.

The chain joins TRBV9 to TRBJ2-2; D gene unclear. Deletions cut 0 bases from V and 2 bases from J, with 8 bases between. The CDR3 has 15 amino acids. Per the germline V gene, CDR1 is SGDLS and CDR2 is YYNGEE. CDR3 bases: TGTGCCAGCAGCGTAGGGCAGTCAAACACCGGGGAGCTGTTTTTT. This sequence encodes CASSVGQSNTGELFF.